This T cell receptor beta chain is from a study of blood T cell repertoires in COVID-19. The wider study: Acute and convalescent COVID-19 samples came from the United States, Italy and Spain. From T cells, B-cell-depleted T cells, or PBMCs came the material, which was cDNA or gDNA.

Original processing methods: Reference gene primer amplification gave nucleated cell count estimates. Clones were read by immunoSEQ multiplex PCR, and TCRdb kept only the in-frame ones, dropping some. The DNA was the basis for D and trimming; V, J and clone size are from that table. The sample includes 130,000 to 150,000 clones, roughly 82% seen only once; the top ten take about an eighth. Per germline, CDR1 SGHRS and CDR2 YFSETQ. Trimming took 1 base from V and 6 from J; bases not matched to a gene: 9. The CDR3 totals 16 residues. The receptor comes from a man older than 75 with acute or convalescent COVID-19. The chain links TRBV5-1 to TRBJ2-3, with 9 bases lining up with TRBD2. Input material: peripheral blood. In nucleotides, the CDR3 is TGCGCCAGCAGCTTGTGGGGCGGGGGGGCCCTGGATACGCAGTATTTT. Protein product: CASSLWGGGALDTQYF.